The entry below gives a single T cell receptor (beta chain) sequence along with its context. The antigen remains undetermined. The record originates from a study of T-cell memory formation after mild COVID-19. Overall study context: TCR clusters were largely donor specific. General study points: The finding that pre-infection memory included some responding clones suggested that cross-reactive memory joined. Among contracting clones, CD4+ were mainly CM/EM and CD8+ enriched in EMRA.

It was 5'RACE with constant-segment primers that produced the TCR alpha and TCR beta cDNA libraries, which carried sample barcodes and UMIs. One entry per CDR3 protein, called by TCRdb with MiXCR from the 5' RACE reads. The sample yields about 84,000 distinct CDR3 sequences, about 15% seen once. CDR3 length: 16 residues. With 3 bases clipped from V and 3 bases from J, the junction kept 7 bases outside the gene matches. From germline, CDR1 is SGHTA and CDR2 FQGNSA. The sequenced sample consisted of PBMCs or a T cell subset sorted from them (not recorded which). The chain uses TRBV7-2 and TRBJ2-3, with 9 positions matching TRBD2. The source is an adult woman who had mild COVID-19 (a few samples of this study predate the infection). Cell type and time point are not known. CDR3 DNA sequence: TGTGCCAGCAGCTTGTCTAGCGGGACTGGGACAGATACGCAGTATTTT. It translates to CASSLSSGTGTDTQYF.